This passage covers 18 T cell receptor beta chains from one sample sequenced in a study of Tregs in tolerant kidney transplant recipients (dated by TCRdb to between 2019 and 2020). Library preparation employed the immunoSEQ multiplex PCR assay. The clones in this table, taken by TCRdb from immuneACCESS, are in-frame only. Not every clone is retained; where verified, under half of the shortfall comes from an unresolved V gene, and the cause of the rest is unknown. This specimen's table enumerates roughly 48,000 clones. Jointly, the top ten make up around 0.88% of the sample. The time point label corresponds to: blood sample drawn before combined kidney and bone marrow transplant. Sample: CD4+ T cells from blood, taken before the transplant. The source of these receptors is a human donor who received a combined kidney and bone marrow transplant.

Worth noting for this clone: The read terminates 3 residues before the CDR3 end, so the remaining end is supplied by the germline J gene. The rearrangement uses TRBV20-1 and TRBJ1-1; TRBD1 matches at 10 bases. Germline V lookup: CDR1 DFQATT, CDR2 SNEGSKA (reference sequence). The CDR3 spans 13 residues. Trimming cost V 5 bases and J 5 bases; bases outside gene matches: 5. CDR3 bases read: TGCAGTGCTCCGGACAGGGGGAGGACTGAA. Protein product: CSAPDRGRTE. The entire CDR3 sequence reads CSAPDRGRTEAFF.

About this clone itself: The sequence runs out 3 residues before the end of the CDR3; the remainder is reconstructed from the germline J gene. This rearrangement joins TRBV19 to TRBJ2-7; 8 bases match TRBD1. This CDR3 comprises 14 residues. J lost 6 bases, V lost 4 bases, and 8 bases had no gene match. Germline CDR1 and CDR2: LNHDA and SQIVND (reference sequence). The CDR3 loop reads CASSTRQGISEQYF. CDR3 DNA (partial): TGTGCCAGTAGTACCCGACAGGGGATAAGCGAG.

With respect to this clone: The read gets to within 3 residues of the CDR3 end, and the germline J gene fills in the rest. The rearrangement joins TRBV11-2 to TRBJ2-2; 7 bases are shared with TRBD2. After removal of 1 base from V and 6 bases from J, the junction contained 2 bases not matched to a gene. Germline V gene sequence: CDR1 SGHAT, CDR2 FQNNGV. The CDR3 runs 14 residues. The covered CDR3 bases are TGTGCCAGCAGCTTAGTGGGAGGGGCCGGGGAG. This encodes CASSLVGGAGE. The full CDR3 protein reads CASSLVGGAGELFF.

With respect to this clone: The CDR3 is cut off 3 residues early in the read; its end comes from the germline J gene. This sequence joins TRBV20-1 and TRBJ2-5; 7 nucleotides align to TRBD1. The germline V gene has CDR1 DFQATT and CDR2 SNEGSKA (reference sequence). The CDR3 has 13 residues. The V gene end was trimmed by 5 bases and the J gene end by 2 bases; junction bases not matched to a gene: 5. Here the CDR3 reads CSARQGHQETQYF. The sequenced part of the CDR3 DNA is TGCAGTGCTCGACAGGGACATCAAGAGACC.

A word on this clone: Read sequence stops 3 residues before the CDR3 end, and the germline J gene provides the missing end. The chain is built from TRBV18 and TRBJ1-1, with TRBD1 identical over 9 bases. J gave up 3 bases and V 2 bases, and 13 bases lay outside the gene matches. This CDR3 is 18 amino acids long. Germline V CDR1 and CDR2: KGHSH, LQKENI. The DNA read from the CDR3 is TGTGCCAGCTCACCAGGAAGGGGACAGGGAAACTCAGACACTGAA. Its protein is CASSPGRGQGNSDTE. The entire CDR3 sequence reads CASSPGRGQGNSDTEAFF.

A note on this clone: Read data end 3 residues before the CDR3 end; the end is taken from the germline J gene. The chain has TRBV7-8 and TRBJ2-5; D unresolved. V was shortened by 5 bases and J by 2 bases, with 6 bases between the two germline ends. The CDR3 has 12 amino acids. CDR1 is SGHVS, CDR2 FQNEAQ, per germline. The CDR3 region is CASSPQQETQYF. The CDR3 DNA, read in part, is TGTGCCAGCAGCCCCCAGCAAGAGACC.

As to this clone: Coverage ceases 3 residues before the CDR3 finishes, and the germline J gene fills in the end. The genes are TRBV19 and TRBJ2-5; no firm D call. CDR1 and CDR2 (germline): LNHDA, SQIVND (reference sequence). V shed 2 bases and J shed 5 bases, with 12 bases lying between them. There are 14 residues in the CDR3. CDR3 region: CASSISRFGETQYF. The CDR3 bases that were read are TGTGCCAGTAGTATAAGCCGGTTCGGGGAGACC.

CDR3 sequence: CASSLLDREQGEKLFF. The sequenced CDR3 bases are TGCGCCAGCAGTTTACTCGACAGGGAGCAGGGGGAAAAA. V gene TRBV5-1 combines with J gene TRBJ1-4; TRBD1 aligns across 7 bases. The read stops 3 residues short of the end of the CDR3; the missing end is completed from the germline J gene. Germline CDR1 reads SGHRS; CDR2 reads YFSETQ. This CDR3 has 16 residues. V shed 5 bases and J 8 bases; nucleotides not matched to a gene: 15. The full variable domain, completed using reference TRBV5-1 and TRBJ1-4, is KAGVTQTPRYLIKTRGQQVTLSCSPISGHRSVSWYQQTPGQGLQFLFEYFSETQRNKGNFPGRFSGRQFSNSRSEMNVSTLELGDSALYLCASSLLDREQGEKLFFGSGTQLSVL.

As concerns this clone: The read halts 3 residues ahead of the CDR3 end, with the missing end drawn from the germline J gene. The rearrangement links TRBV18 to TRBJ1-4; unclear D gene. Germline V gene sequence: CDR1 KGHSH, CDR2 LQKENI. This CDR3 has 12 residues. Trimming removed 4 bases from V and 4 bases from J, with 4 bases in between. CDR3 bases read: TGTGCCAGCTCACTAGATAATGAAAAA. Its protein is CASSLDNEK. The entire CDR3 protein is CASSLDNEKLFF.

A word on this clone: The missing CDR3 end, 3 residues past where the read stops, is filled in from the germline J gene. This rearrangement joins TRBV2 to TRBJ1-2; a possible D gene is TRBD1 (5 bases). Looked up from germline, CDR1 is SNHLY and CDR2 is FYNNEI. V was shortened by 6 bases and J by 2 bases, with 10 bases between the two germline ends. The CDR3 covers 13 residues. The CDR3 sequence: CASRDTPNYGYTF. The CDR3 DNA, read in part, is TGTGCCAGCAGGGACACCCCGAACTATGGC. Based on the CDR3 plus reference TRBV2 and TRBJ1-2, the full variable domain is EPEVTQTPSHQVTQMGQEVILRCVPISNHLYFYWYRQILGQKVEFLVSFYNNEISEKSEIFDDQFSVERPDGSNFTLKIRSTKLEDSAMYFCASRDTPNYGYTFGSGTRLTVV.

Comment on this clone: The read is 3 residues too short to cover the CDR3 end, so that end is filled in from the germline J gene. This rearrangement joins TRBV20-1 to TRBJ1-1, with D maybe TRBD1 (6 bases). V lost 3 bases and J 4 bases, leaving 15 bases between the germline ends. The CDR3 is 14 amino acids. Germline V CDR1 and CDR2: DFQATT, SNEGSKA (reference sequence). CDR3 DNA, as far as it was read: TGCAGTGCTAGTACTCAGGGGCTGGGCACTGAA. Translated: CSASTQGLGTE. The CDR3 as a whole reads CSASTQGLGTEAFF.

As for this clone: The read ends 3 residues before the CDR3 terminus; that terminus is restored from the germline J gene. This chain joins TRBV20-1 and TRBJ2-7; 7 nucleotides line up with TRBD2. The CDR3 has 14 residues. V lost 0 bases and J lost 3; bases outside the gene matches: 5. Germline CDR1 DFQATT, CDR2 SNEGSKA (reference sequence). CDR3 DNA (partial): TGCAGTGCTAGAGATCAACGGGGGGTCTACGAG. The encoded protein is CSARDQRGVYE. The whole CDR3 protein is CSARDQRGVYEQYF.

About this clone itself: Read sequence stops 3 residues before the CDR3 end, and the germline J gene provides the missing end. The chain links TRBV19 to TRBJ2-3; perhaps TRBD2 as D (5 bases). The V gene lost 0 bases and the J gene lost 0 bases, with 10 bases spanning the gap. The germline V gene encodes CDR1 LNHDA and CDR2 SQIVND (reference sequence). This CDR3 has 16 residues. The sequenced part of the CDR3 DNA is TGTGCCAGTAGTATAGATCTAGCATTAAGCACAGATACG. Encoded protein: CASSIDLALSTDT. The whole CDR3 sequence is CASSIDLALSTDTQYF.

This CDR3 is CASSYYPSSGVYNEQFF. The CDR3 DNA, read in part, is TGTGCCAGCAGTTATTACCCCTCTAGCGGGGTATACAATGAG. V is TRBV6-2 or TRBV6-3 and J is TRBJ2-1; 9 nucleotides line up with TRBD2. The CDR3 is cut off 3 residues early in the read; its end comes from the germline J gene. From germline, CDR1 is MNHEY and CDR2 SVGEGT. With V trimmed by 3 bases and J by 4 bases, 10 bases remained unmatched. The CDR3 is 17 residues long.

Concerning this clone: The CDR3 end is not reached by the read, which stops 3 residues before it; the germline J gene fills it in. The J gene is TRBJ2-7, the V gene TRBV5-4, with 10 bases fitting TRBD2. V gave up 0 bases and J gave up 4 bases; unmatched junction bases: 4. The length of the CDR3 is 15 residues. Germline-derived CDR1 and CDR2 are SGHNT and YYREEE (reference sequence). The CDR3 protein is CASSLELAGVYEQYF. The sequenced part of the CDR3 DNA is TGTGCCAGCAGCTTGGAGCTAGCGGGAGTATACGAG.

To note about this clone: Sequencing ends 3 residues short of the CDR3 end; the germline J gene provides the rest. This chain uses TRBV18 with TRBJ2-7, with a possible D match to TRBD1 (6 bases). V was trimmed by 1 base and J by 2 bases, leaving 9 bases between them. Germline CDR1 reads KGHSH; CDR2 reads LQKENI. The CDR3 sequence is 14 residues long. The CDR3 bases that were read are TGTGCCAGCTCACCACGCTGGGACACCTACGAG. Translated: CASSPRWDTYE. The CDR3 in full is CASSPRWDTYEQYF. Together with reference TRBV18 and TRBJ2-7, the CDR3 gives the full variable domain: NAGVMQNPRHLVRRRGQEARLRCSPMKGHSHVYWYRQLPEEGLKFMVYLQKENIIDESGMPKERFSAEFPKEGPSILRIQQVVRGDSAAYFCASSPRWDTYEQYFGPGTRLTVT.

Regarding this clone: The read finishes 3 residues shy of the CDR3 end, and the germline J gene is used to complete it. The genes are TRBV30 and TRBJ2-7; 7 bases are shared with TRBD1. The germline gives CDR1 GTSNPN, CDR2 SVGIG (reference sequence). V trimming: 6 bases; J trimming: 2 bases; junction bases outside the gene matches: 16. The CDR3 is made up of 16 amino acids. The covered CDR3 bases are TGTGCCTGCAATTACCGGGACAGAGGGCGAACCTACGAG. Its protein product is CACNYRDRGRTYE. The CDR3, in full, reads CACNYRDRGRTYEQYF.

Concerning this clone itself: The read ends 3 residues early relative to the CDR3; the germline J gene fills the gap. The genes are TRBV5-1 and TRBJ2-3; 11 bases line up with TRBD2. The ends lost 2 bases at V and 3 bases at J; junction bases unmatched: 5. Looked up from germline, CDR1 is SGHRS and CDR2 is YFSETQ. The CDR3 totals 16 residues. CDR3 sequence: CASSFGLAGGTDTQYF. The CDR3 DNA, read in part, is TGCGCCAGCAGCTTCGGGCTAGCGGGAGGAACAGATACG.